The 6 T cell receptor beta chains in this list originate from one sample, sequenced in a study of CXCR3-negative and CXCR3-positive naive CD8 T cells. TRB cDNA libraries were made by UMI-labeled 5' RACE. TCRdb reprocessed the 5' RACE reads, keeping one entry per CDR3 protein, no DNA. The sample has some 150,000 distinct CDR3 sequences. Study-wide results and caveats: Higher TRB CDR3 hydrophobicity marked CXCR3-positive naive cells relative to CXCR3-negative naive cells.

Their antigens are not known. The material sequenced was naive CXCR3+ CD8+ T cells from blood. Subset meaning: CD45RO-CCR7+CD27+CD95- naive CD8+ T cells expressing CXCR3 (TNR3+). The origin of the receptors is a human donor in good health. Some clones in this sample may be carry-over from other donors' samples.

The V and J genes are TRBV29-1 and TRBJ2-1; checking the TCRdb D call of TRBD2 is not possible without DNA. This CDR3 has 14 amino acids. Looked up from germline, CDR1 is SQVTM and CDR2 is ANQGSEA. The CDR3 loop is CSVDFGSHYNEKFF.

CDR3 region: CASSYSVGGGDEQYF. The chain is built from TRBV6-6 and TRBJ2-7; TCRdb indicates TRBD2, and absent DNA this call remains unverified. CDR1 and CDR2 from the germline V gene are MNHNY and SVGAGI (reference sequence). The CDR3 has 15 residues.

The chain combines TRBV11-2 with TRBJ2-1; the D call of TRBD1 rests on TCRdb alone, since no DNA is present to check it. CDR1 and CDR2 from the germline V gene are SGHAT and FQNNGV. The CDR3 runs 17 residues. CDR3 sequence: CASSSLQGMRTYNEQFF.

The CDR3 loop is CSVLHPATQYF. V is TRBV29-1 and J is TRBJ2-5; TCRdb reports TRBD1, a call that lacks DNA to check it against. The CDR3 loop spans 11 amino acids. Looked up from germline, CDR1 is SQVTM and CDR2 is ANQGSEA.

The gene calls are TRBV12-3 or TRBV12-4 and TRBJ2-3; the D call of TRBD2 rests on TCRdb alone, since no DNA is present to check it. The CDR3 is made up of 19 amino acids. CDR3: CASSSTTGTSGGAEDTQYF.

V and J are TRBV4-3 and TRBJ1-1; without DNA, the TCRdb call of TRBD1 cannot be checked. Germline V gene sequence: CDR1 LGHNA, CDR2 YSLEER. The CDR3 consists of 15 residues. The CDR3 is CASSQDRGTNTEAFF.